Following are 9 T cell receptor beta chains from one sample sequenced in a study of a mutant IDH1 vaccine in newly diagnosed glioma. The protocol was immunoSEQ multiplex PCR, while the TCRdb copy is restricted to in-frame clones and leaves out a portion. The repertoire includes around 99,000 clones, 80% of them detected once, and roughly 6.9% sits in the top ten. Regarding time point: baseline, week 1 (first vaccination visit). The treatment: pre-vaccination baseline after standard-of-care therapy. Sequenced material: PBMCs, taken from a glioma patient treated with radiotherapy, temozolomide or both. The receptors stem from a man aged 35 to 55 with glioma.

The genes are TRBV19 and TRBJ2-1; 9 nucleotides match TRBD2. The CDR3 runs 15 residues. CDR1 LNHDA and CDR2 SQIVND come from the germline V gene (reference sequence). J was trimmed by 4 bases and V by 2 bases; bases with no gene match: 3. DNA for the CDR3: TGTGCCAGTAGTATACGAGCGGGGGGTTACAATGAGCAGTTCTTC. Protein product: CASSIRAGGYNEQFF.

The rearrangement uses TRBV6-5 and TRBJ2-2; tentative D call: TRBD2 (6 bases). Germline values: CDR1 MNHEY, CDR2 SVGAGI. This CDR3 has 15 residues. Trimming stripped 0 bases from V and 8 bases from J, with 13 bases between. The DNA of the CDR3 is TGTGCCAGCAGTTACTCGCTGGAGGGACCGGGGGAGCTGTTTTTT. Encoded protein: CASSYSLEGPGELFF.

V and J are TRBV7-2 and TRBJ1-1; the D gene is possibly TRBD1 (6 bases). The CDR3 extends over 16 amino acids. Trimming left V 1 base short and J 5 bases short, with 17 bases between. From germline, CDR1 is SGHTA and CDR2 FQGNSA. CDR3: CASSLVPQGLETEAFF. CDR3 in DNA: TGTGCCAGCAGCTTAGTTCCTCAGGGGCTGGAGACTGAAGCTTTCTTT.

The rearrangement links TRBV6-5 to TRBJ2-1; D unresolved. The CDR3 has 14 amino acids. The V and J ends lost 5 bases and 8 bases respectively, with 16 bases between them. Germline V lookup: CDR1 MNHEY, CDR2 SVGAGI. The CDR3 DNA reads TGTGCCAGCAGTCCCCTAGGCCCCTTGGATGAGCAGTTCTTC. Its translation: CASSPLGPLDEQFF.

This clone was recorded only once. The chain uses TRBV5-1 and TRBJ1-2, with no clear D. The V and J ends lost 0 bases and 8 bases respectively, with 14 bases between them. Germline V lookup: CDR1 SGHRS, CDR2 YFSETQ. This CDR3 comprises 14 residues. CDR3 sequence: CASSLAPADLGYTF. As DNA, the CDR3 is TGCGCCAGCAGCTTGGCCCCGGCCGACCTCGGCTACACCTTC.

As concerns this clone: The same CDR3 can be traced to other DNA sequences in this sample. This sequence joins TRBV7-2 and TRBJ2-3; D remains unclear. Per germline, CDR1 SGHTA and CDR2 FQGNSA. The CDR3 loop spans 14 amino acids. The V end was cut by 4 bases, the J end by 2 bases, with 10 bases between. CDR3 sequence reads: CASSSPSSTDTQYF. As DNA, the CDR3 is TGTGCCAGCAGCTCCCCTTCTTCCACAGATACGCAGTATTTT.

The CDR3 nucleotides read TGTGCCTGGAGTGTACGGTCTACCACAGATACGCAGTATTTT. This translates into CAWSVRSTTDTQYF. The chain carries TRBV30 and TRBJ2-3; D is unclear. Germline V gene data show CDR1 as GTSNPN and CDR2 as SVGIG (reference sequence). The CDR3 length is 14 residues. The V end lost 0 bases, the J end lost 2 bases, and 9 bases lay between the germline ends.

CDR3 coding DNA: TGTGCCAGCAGCTTAGTCCGGGGGGCCTACAATGAGCAGTTCTTC. Its protein product is CASSLVRGAYNEQFF. The chain is built from TRBV7-3 and TRBJ2-1, with 7 bases identical to TRBD2. V lost 2 bases and J lost 2; bases outside the gene matches: 3. The CDR3 consists of 15 residues. Germline V gene data show CDR1 as SGHTA and CDR2 as FQGTGA.

The chain uses TRBV1 and TRBJ1-5; the tabulated D call, TRBD1, remains unverified against the DNA. TRBV1 is a known pseudogene. This CDR3 has 17 residues. In DNA, the CDR3 is TGCACCAGCAGCCAAGACGGACCTGACAGGGGCTGTCAGCCCCAGCATTTT. As protein: CTSSQDGPDRGCQPQHF.